Given below is one T cell receptor (beta chain) in context. Its antigen is currently unknown. The data are from a study of cytomegalovirus exposure and HLA in healthy donors. For the study at large: The same platform was used for the 130 or so validation repertoires as for the approximately 610 first-cohort repertoires, as reported in a later analysis. Notes on the study in general: There were about 160 TCR beta chains listed as cytomegalovirus-associated. The classifier reportedly diagnosed cytomegalovirus status with high specificity and sensitivity. According to a subsequent analysis, TCR clusters identified in the first cohort showed a tendency to co-occur across the 100 to 150 validation repertoires.

Germline CDR1 SGHDT, CDR2 YYEEEE. The CDR3 extends over 13 amino acids. Trimming left V 3 bases short and J 2 bases short, with 8 bases between. TCRdb's table, derived via immunoSEQ multiplex PCR, lists solely in-frame clones and lacks some. The sample carries roughly 130,000 clones, over 85% recorded once. The source is a man aged 25 to 45 in good health and CMV-seronegative. Sequencing used PBMCs. The chain is built from TRBV5-6 and TRBJ2-5; perhaps TRBD1 as D (6 bases). The CDR3 region is CASSWDTQETQYF. The CDR3 DNA is TGTGCCAGCAGCTGGGACACTCAAGAGACCCAGTACTTC.